The text below deals with one T cell receptor (beta chain). The run depth of the assay was deep. A roughly 200 ng quantity of DNA, tens of thousands of T cell genomes, went into the sorted-subset replicate PCRs. Sequenced by immunoSEQ multiplex PCR; TCRdb stores in-frame clones only, minus some. The data contain some 660,000 clones, 60% to 75% of them singletons. Division of CD4+ cells produced a CD45RA+ naive subset and a CD45RA-negative memory subset. This record comes from a study of shared clonotypes between healthy human individuals. In the study overall: A couple of women and three men aged 18 to 49 made up the donors.

Input material: memory CD4+ T cells sorted from blood. As for subset: CD45RA-negative fraction. The sequence derives from a woman younger than 45 in good health.

The CDR3 protein is CASRRTSGKVGELFF. CDR3 sequence (DNA): TGTGCCAGCAGACGGACTAGCGGGAAGGTCGGGGAGCTGTTTTTT. This chain links TRBV28 with TRBJ2-2; 12 nucleotides match TRBD2. From germline, CDR1 is MDHEN and CDR2 SYDVKM. V gave up 6 bases and J gave up 7 bases; unmatched junction bases: 6. The CDR3 covers 15 residues.